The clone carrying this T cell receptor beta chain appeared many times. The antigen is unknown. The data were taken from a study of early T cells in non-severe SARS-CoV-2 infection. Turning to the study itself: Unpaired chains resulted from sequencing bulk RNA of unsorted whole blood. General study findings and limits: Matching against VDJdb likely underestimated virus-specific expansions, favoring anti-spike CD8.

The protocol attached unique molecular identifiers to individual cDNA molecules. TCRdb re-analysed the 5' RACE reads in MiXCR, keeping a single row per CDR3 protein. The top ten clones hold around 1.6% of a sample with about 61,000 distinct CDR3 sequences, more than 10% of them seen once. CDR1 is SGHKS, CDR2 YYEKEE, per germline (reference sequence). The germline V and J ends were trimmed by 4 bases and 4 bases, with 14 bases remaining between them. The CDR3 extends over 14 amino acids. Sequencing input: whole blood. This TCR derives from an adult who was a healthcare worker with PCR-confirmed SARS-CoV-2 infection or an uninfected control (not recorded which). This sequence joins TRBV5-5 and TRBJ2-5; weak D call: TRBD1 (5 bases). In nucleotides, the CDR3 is TGTGCCAGCAGCCGAACAGGCTTTCGAGAGACCCAGTACTTC. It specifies CASSRTGFRETQYF. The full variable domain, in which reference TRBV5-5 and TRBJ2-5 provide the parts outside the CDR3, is DAGVTQSPTHLIKTRGQQVTLRCSPISGHKSVSWYQQVLGQGPQFIFQYYEKEERGRGNFPDRFSARQFPNYSSELNVNALLLGDSALYLCASSRTGFRETQYFGPGTRLLVL.